These 8 T cell receptor beta chains came from one sample sequenced in a study of blood T cell repertoires in COVID-19. The data were produced by immunoSEQ multiplex PCR, yet TCRdb's version contains in-frame clones alone and is incomplete. There are 60,000 to 65,000 clones in the sample; around 84% occur only once, and 5.6% lies in the top ten. The sequenced sample was peripheral blood. The receptors come from a woman aged 55-70 years with acute or convalescent COVID-19.

A single count supports this clone. The chain uses TRBV6-6 and TRBJ2-3; either TRBD1 or TRBD2 may fit D (6 bases each). The CDR3 consists of 14 residues. Per the germline V gene, CDR1 is MNHNY and CDR2 is SVGAGI (reference sequence). V dropped 6 bases and J dropped 5 bases, with 15 bases sitting between them. The CDR3 nucleotides are TGTGCCAGCAGCCGAGGGGGGATTAGAGATACGCAGTATTTT. Encoded protein: CASSRGGIRDTQYF.

The chain employs TRBV10-2 and TRBJ2-7; D ambiguous. The CDR3 runs 13 residues. CDR1 is WSHSY and CDR2 is SAAADI in the germline V gene. Trimming removed 6 bases at V and 3 bases at J, with 12 bases between. CDR3: CASSPRSFYEQYF. CDR3 sequence (DNA): TGCGCCAGCAGCCCGAGGTCCTTCTACGAGCAGTACTTC.

The V gene is TRBV7-9, the J gene TRBJ1-5; D is unclear. This CDR3 is built from 12 residues. V was pared by 1 base and J by 6 bases, with 4 bases between. Germline CDR1 reads SEHNR; CDR2 reads FQNEAQ (reference sequence). The CDR3, as DNA: TGTGCCAGCAGCTTAGATCGTCAGCCCCAGCATTTT. Protein sequence: CASSLDRQPQHF.

This clone has only one observation. The rearrangement uses TRBV19 and TRBJ1-1; D unclear. Trimming removed 3 bases from V and 5 bases from J, with 10 bases in between. Germline lookup yields CDR1 LNHDA and CDR2 SQIVND (reference sequence). The CDR3 spans 13 residues. For the CDR3, the DNA is TGTGCCAGTAGTATGAGCGTGATGACTGAAGCTTTCTTT. It translates to CASSMSVMTEAFF. The full variable domain, in which reference TRBV19 and TRBJ1-1 provide the parts outside the CDR3, is DGGITQSPKYLFRKEGQNVTLSCEQNLNHDAMYWYRQDPGQGLRLIYYSQIVNDFQKGDIAEGYSVSREKKESFPLTVTSAQKNPTAFYLCASSMSVMTEAFFGQGTRLTVV.

The genes are TRBV19 and TRBJ1-4, with D tentatively TRBD1 (6 bases). V dropped 8 bases and J dropped 4 bases, with 23 bases sitting between them. CDR1 and CDR2 (germline): LNHDA, SQIVND (reference sequence). The CDR3 has 17 residues. CDR3 nucleotide sequence: TGTGCCAGTTGTGAAAGGGGGACACCTAAGGGTAATGAAAAACTGTTTTTT. This encodes CASCERGTPKGNEKLFF.

The sample holds one count of this clone. The chain joins TRBV6-6 to TRBJ1-3, with D perhaps matching TRBD1 (6 bases). The V gene lost 10 bases and the J gene lost 1 base, with 14 bases spanning the gap. The CDR3 loop spans 14 amino acids. The V gene's germline CDR1 is MNHNY and CDR2 SVGAGI (reference sequence). This CDR3 is CATTPRGSGNTIYF. CDR3 coding DNA: TGTGCCACTACCCCCAGGGGATCTGGAAACACCATATATTTT.

The chain is built from TRBV7-3 and TRBJ2-3; TRBD1 matches at 7 bases. Germline V lookup: CDR1 SGHTA, CDR2 FQGTGA. The length of the CDR3 is 19 residues. J was trimmed by 2 bases and V by 5 bases; bases with no gene match: 19. CDR3 bases: TGTGCCAGCAGCCCCCATCGAGCGGTACAGGGGAAGATCACAGATACGCAGTATTTT. Translating gives CASSPHRAVQGKITDTQYF.

V usage is TRBV3-1 (or the pseudogene TRBV3-2) and J usage is TRBJ1-6; D unresolved. The CDR3 spans 13 residues. Trimming cost V 0 bases and J 8 bases, with 5 bases left between them. Germline V gene data show CDR1 as LGHDT and CDR2 as YNNKEL (reference sequence). CDR3 region: CASSQDIYSPLHF. The CDR3 nucleotides are TGTGCCAGCAGCCAAGATATATATTCACCCCTCCACTTT.